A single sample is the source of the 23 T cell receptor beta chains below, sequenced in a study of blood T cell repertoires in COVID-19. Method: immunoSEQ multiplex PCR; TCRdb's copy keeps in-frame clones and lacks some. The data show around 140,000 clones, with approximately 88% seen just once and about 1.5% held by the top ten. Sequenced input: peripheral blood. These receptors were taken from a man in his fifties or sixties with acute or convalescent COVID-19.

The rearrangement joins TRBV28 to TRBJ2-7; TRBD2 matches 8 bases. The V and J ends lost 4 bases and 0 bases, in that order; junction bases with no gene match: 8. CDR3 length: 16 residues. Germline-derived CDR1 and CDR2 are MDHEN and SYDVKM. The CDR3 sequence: CASSSRGGGYSYEQYF. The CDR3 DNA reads TGTGCCAGCAGTTCCCGGGGGGGCGGGTACTCCTACGAGCAGTACTTC.

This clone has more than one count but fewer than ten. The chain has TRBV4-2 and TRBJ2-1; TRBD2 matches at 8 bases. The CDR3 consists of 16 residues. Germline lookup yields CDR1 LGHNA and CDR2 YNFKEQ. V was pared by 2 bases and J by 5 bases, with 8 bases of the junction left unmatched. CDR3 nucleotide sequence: TGTGCCAGCAGCCAACAGGCTAGCGGGTCAAACAATGAGCAGTTCTTC. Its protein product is CASSQQASGSNNEQFF.

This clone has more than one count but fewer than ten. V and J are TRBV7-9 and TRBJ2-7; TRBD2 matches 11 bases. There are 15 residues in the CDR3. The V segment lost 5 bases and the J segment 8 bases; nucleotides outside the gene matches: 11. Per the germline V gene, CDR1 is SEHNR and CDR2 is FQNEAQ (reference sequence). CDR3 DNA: TGTGCCAGCAGCCCGACAACGACTAGCGGGACAAAGCAGTACTTC. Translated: CASSPTTTSGTKQYF.

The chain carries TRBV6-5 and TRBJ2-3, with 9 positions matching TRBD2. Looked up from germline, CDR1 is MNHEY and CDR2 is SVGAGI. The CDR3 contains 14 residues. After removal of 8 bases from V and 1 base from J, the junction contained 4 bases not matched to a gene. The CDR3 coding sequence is TGTGCCAGCGCTAGACTAGCGGGCACAGATACGCAGTATTTT. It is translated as CASARLAGTDTQYF.

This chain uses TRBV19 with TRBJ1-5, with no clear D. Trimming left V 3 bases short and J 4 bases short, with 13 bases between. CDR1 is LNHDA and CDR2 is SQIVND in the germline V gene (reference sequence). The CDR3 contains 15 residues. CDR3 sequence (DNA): TGTGCCAGTAGTATGGGAAGCGGTGGGAATCAGCCCCAGCATTTT. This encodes CASSMGSGGNQPQHF.

CDR3 in DNA: TGCAGCGTTAACGAGAATGGCTACACCTTC. Translated, it gives CSVNENGYTF. The chain combines TRBV29-1 with TRBJ1-2; D is ambiguous. CDR1 is SQVTM and CDR2 is ANQGSEA in the germline V gene. V lost 5 bases to trimming and J lost 6 bases, with 7 bases between them. The CDR3 runs to 10 residues.

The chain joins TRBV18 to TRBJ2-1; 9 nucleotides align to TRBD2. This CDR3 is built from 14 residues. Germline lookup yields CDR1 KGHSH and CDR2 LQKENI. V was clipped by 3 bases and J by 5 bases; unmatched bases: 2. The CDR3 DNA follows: TGTGCCAGCTCACCGGCGGGAGGGCACAATGAGCAGTTCTTC. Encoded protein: CASSPAGGHNEQFF. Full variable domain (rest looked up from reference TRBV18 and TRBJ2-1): NAGVMQNPRHLVRRRGQEARLRCSPMKGHSHVYWYRQLPEEGLKFMVYLQKENIIDESGMPKERFSAEFPKEGPSILRIQQVVRGDSAAYFCASSPAGGHNEQFFGPGTRLTVL.

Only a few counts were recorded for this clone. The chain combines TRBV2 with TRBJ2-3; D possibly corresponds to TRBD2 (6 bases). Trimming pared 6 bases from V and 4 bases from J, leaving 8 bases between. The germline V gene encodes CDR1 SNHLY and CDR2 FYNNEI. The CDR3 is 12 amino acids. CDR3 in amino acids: CASSLAPDTQYF. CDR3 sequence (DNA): TGTGCCAGCAGCCTAGCGCCAGATACGCAGTATTTT. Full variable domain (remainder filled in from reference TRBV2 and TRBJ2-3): EPEVTQTPSHQVTQMGQEVILRCVPISNHLYFYWYRQILGQKVEFLVSFYNNEISEKSEIFDDQFSVERPDGSNFTLKIRSTKLEDSAMYFCASSLAPDTQYFGPGTRLTVL.

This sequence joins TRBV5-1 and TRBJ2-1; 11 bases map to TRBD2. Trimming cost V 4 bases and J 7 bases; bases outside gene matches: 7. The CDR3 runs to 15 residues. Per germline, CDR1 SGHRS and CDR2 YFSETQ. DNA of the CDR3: TGCGCCAGCAGCCGACTAGCGGGGCGTTCAAATGAGCAGTTCTTC. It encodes CASSRLAGRSNEQFF.

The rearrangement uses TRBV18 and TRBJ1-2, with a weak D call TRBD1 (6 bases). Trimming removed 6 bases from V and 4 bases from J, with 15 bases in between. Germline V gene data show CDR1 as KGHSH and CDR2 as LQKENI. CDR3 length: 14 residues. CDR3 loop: CASSRGGGSYGYTF. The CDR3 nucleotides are TGTGCCAGCTCCCGGGGGGGCGGCTCCTATGGCTACACCTTC.

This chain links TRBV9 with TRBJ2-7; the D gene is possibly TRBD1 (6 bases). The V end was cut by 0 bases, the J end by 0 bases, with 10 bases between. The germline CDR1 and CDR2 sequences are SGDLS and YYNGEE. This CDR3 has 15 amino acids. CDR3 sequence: CASSVDPGASYEQYF. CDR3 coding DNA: TGTGCCAGCAGCGTAGATCCAGGGGCCTCCTACGAGCAGTACTTC.

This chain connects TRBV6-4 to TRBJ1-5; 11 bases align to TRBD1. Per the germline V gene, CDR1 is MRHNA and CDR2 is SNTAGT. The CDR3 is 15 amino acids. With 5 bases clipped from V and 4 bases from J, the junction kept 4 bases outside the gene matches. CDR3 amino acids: CASSSDRGQNQPQHF. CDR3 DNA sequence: TGTGCCAGCAGTTCGGACAGGGGGCAAAATCAGCCCCAGCATTTT.

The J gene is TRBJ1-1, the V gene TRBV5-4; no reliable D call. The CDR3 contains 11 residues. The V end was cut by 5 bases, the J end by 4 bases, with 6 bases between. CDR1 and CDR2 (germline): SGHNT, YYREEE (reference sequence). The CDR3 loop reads CASSRGTEAFF. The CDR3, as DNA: TGTGCCAGCAGTAGAGGCACTGAAGCTTTCTTT.

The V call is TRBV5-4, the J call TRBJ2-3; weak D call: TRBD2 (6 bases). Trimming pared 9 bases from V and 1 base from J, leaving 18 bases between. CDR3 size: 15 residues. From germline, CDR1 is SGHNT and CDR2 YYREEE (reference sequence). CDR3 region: CATKGRAGGTDTQYF. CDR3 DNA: TGTGCCACCAAGGGGAGAGCGGGCGGCACAGATACGCAGTATTTT.

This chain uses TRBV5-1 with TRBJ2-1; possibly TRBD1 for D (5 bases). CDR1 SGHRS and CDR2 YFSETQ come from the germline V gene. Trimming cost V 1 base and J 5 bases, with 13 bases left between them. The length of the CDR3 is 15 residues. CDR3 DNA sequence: TGCGCCAGCAGCTTGCGGCAGGGTGGGGACAATGAGCAGTTCTTC. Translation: CASSLRQGGDNEQFF.

The CDR3 nucleotides are TGCGCCAGCAGCCAACGGGGGAGGAGGGACTACTACGAGCAGTACTTC. It encodes CASSQRGRRDYYEQYF. The chain employs TRBV23-1 and TRBJ2-7; 7 positions match TRBD2. TRBV23-1 is an ORF; its function is uncertain. The CDR3 covers 16 residues. Trimming removed 6 bases from V and 3 bases from J; junction bases left unmatched: 14.

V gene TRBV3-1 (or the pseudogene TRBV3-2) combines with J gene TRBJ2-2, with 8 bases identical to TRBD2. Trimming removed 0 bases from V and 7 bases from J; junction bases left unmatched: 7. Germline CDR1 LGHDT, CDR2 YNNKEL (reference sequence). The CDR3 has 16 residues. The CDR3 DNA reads TGTGCCAGCAGCCAAGAGGTCGGGAGGGTCGGCGGGGAGCTGTTTTTT. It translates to CASSQEVGRVGGELFF.

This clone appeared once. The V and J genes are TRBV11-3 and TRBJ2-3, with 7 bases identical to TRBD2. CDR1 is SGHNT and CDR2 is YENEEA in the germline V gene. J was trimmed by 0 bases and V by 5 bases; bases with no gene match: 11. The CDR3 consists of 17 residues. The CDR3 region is CASSRRSSGSSTDTQYF. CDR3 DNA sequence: TGTGCCAGCAGCCGGAGGTCTAGCGGTTCGAGCACAGATACGCAGTATTTT.

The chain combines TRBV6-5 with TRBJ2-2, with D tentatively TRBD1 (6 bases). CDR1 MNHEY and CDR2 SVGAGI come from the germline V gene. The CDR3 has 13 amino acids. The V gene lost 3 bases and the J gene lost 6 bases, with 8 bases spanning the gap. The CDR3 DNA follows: TGTGCCAGCAGTTATGGGGGCCCCGGGGAGCTGTTTTTT. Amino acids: CASSYGGPGELFF.

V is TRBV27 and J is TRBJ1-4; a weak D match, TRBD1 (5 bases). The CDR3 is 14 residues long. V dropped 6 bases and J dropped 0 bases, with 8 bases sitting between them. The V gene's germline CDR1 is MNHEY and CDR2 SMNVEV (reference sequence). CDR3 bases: TGTGCCAGCAGCGTAGGGGCAACTAATGAAAAACTGTTTTTT. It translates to CASSVGATNEKLFF.

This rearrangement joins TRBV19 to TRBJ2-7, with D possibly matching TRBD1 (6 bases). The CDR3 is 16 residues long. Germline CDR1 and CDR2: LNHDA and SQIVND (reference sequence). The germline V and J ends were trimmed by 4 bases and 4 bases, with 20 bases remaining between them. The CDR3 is CASSTLGTPGRYEQYF. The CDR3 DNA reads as TGTGCCAGTAGTACTCTCGGGACACCGGGCAGGTACGAGCAGTACTTC.

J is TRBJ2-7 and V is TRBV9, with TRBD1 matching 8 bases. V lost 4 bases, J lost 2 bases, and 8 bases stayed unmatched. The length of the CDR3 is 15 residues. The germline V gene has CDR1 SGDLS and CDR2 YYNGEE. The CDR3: CASSLADRGPYEQYF. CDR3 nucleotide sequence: TGTGCCAGCAGCCTCGCCGACAGGGGACCCTACGAGCAGTACTTC.

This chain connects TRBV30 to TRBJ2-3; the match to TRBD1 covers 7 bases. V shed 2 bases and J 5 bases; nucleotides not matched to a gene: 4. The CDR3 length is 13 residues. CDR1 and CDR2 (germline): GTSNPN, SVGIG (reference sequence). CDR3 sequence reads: CAWSLAGGDTQYF. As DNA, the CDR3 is TGTGCCTGGAGTCTAGCAGGGGGAGATACGCAGTATTTT.